This paragraph covers one TCR beta chain sequence. The assay was immunoSEQ multiplex PCR, and TCRdb's table has in-frame clones only and misses some. The sample consists of 250,000 to 350,000 clones, about 93% of them appearing once. This entry is derived from a study of blood T cell repertoires in COVID-19. Assignments of participants to cohorts depended upon their own reported clinical history. Symptom resolution, clearance, or two negative PCRs marked the recovered donors of Cohort 3. Trimming removed 5 bases from V and 2 bases from J; junction bases left unmatched: 4. From germline, CDR1 is SGHAT and CDR2 FQNNGV. The CDR3 contains 16 residues.

The chain recombines TRBV11-2 with TRBJ2-1; the match to TRBD2 covers 12 bases. Sequenced sample: PBMCs or T cells enriched from blood (not recorded which). This receptor was taken from a woman in her 30s who had recovered from COVID-19. The DNA for the CDR3 is TGTGCCAGCAGCGAGCGACTAGCGGGGGCCTACAATGAGCAGTTCTTC. Translating gives CASSERLAGAYNEQFF.